Each of the 29 T cell receptor beta chains below was sequenced from the same sample in a study of cytomegalovirus exposure and HLA in healthy donors. Use of 60 Vbeta and 13 Jbeta primers characterized the PCR. The data were produced by immunoSEQ multiplex PCR, yet TCRdb's version contains in-frame clones alone and is incomplete. The sample includes about 200,000 clones, around 77% of them seen just once. The sequenced sample consisted of PBMCs. These receptors all stem from a woman aged 25 to 45 in good health and CMV-seronegative.

The V and J genes are TRBV5-1 and TRBJ1-1; 7 nucleotides agree with TRBD1. The CDR3 loop spans 16 amino acids. V was pared by 3 bases and J by 0 bases, with 8 bases of the junction left unmatched. Per germline, CDR1 SGHRS and CDR2 YFSETQ. CDR3 nucleotides: TGCGCCAGCAGCTCGACCTCGGGACAGTTGAACACTGAAGCTTTCTTT. Its protein is CASSSTSGQLNTEAFF.

The count of this clone is one. The DNA for the CDR3 is TGTGCCAGCAGTCCCTCACAGGGTGAAACTAATGAAAAACTGTTTTTT. It specifies CASSPSQGETNEKLFF. The chain combines TRBV27 with TRBJ1-4; D is possibly TRBD1 (6 bases). Per germline, CDR1 MNHEY and CDR2 SMNVEV (reference sequence). This CDR3 is 16 amino acids long. Trimming cost V 5 bases and J 1 base, with 14 bases left between them. Complete variable domain (other parts from reference TRBV27 and TRBJ1-4): EAQVTQNPRYLITVTGKKLTVTCSQNMNHEYMSWYRQDPGLGLRQIYYSMNVEVTDKGDVPEGYKVSRKEKRNFPLILESPSPNQTSLYFCASSPSQGETNEKLFFGSGTQLSVL.

This CDR3 is CSVEGTGQLYEQYF. CDR3 nucleotide sequence: TGCAGCGTTGAAGGGACAGGCCAACTCTACGAGCAGTACTTC. V and J are TRBV29-1 and TRBJ2-7; 7 positions agree with TRBD1. Looked up from germline, CDR1 is SQVTM and CDR2 is ANQGSEA. J gave up 3 bases and V 1 base, and 6 bases lay outside the gene matches. This CDR3 spans 14 amino acids.

The chain has TRBV29-1 and TRBJ2-3; TRBD1 is a possible D gene (6 bases). This CDR3 region has 14 residues. Germline V gives CDR1 SQVTM, CDR2 ANQGSEA. The V end lost 5 bases, the J end lost 0 bases, and 12 bases lay between the germline ends. CDR3 bases: TGCAGCGTTTTCGGGACAAGTAGCACAGATACGCAGTATTTT. Translation: CSVFGTSSTDTQYF.

The chain employs TRBV4-1 and TRBJ2-7, with D maybe TRBD1 (6 bases). The germline CDR1 and CDR2 sequences are MGHRA and YSYEKL. This CDR3 has 14 amino acids. V was clipped by 1 base and J by 0 bases, with 7 bases between them. The chain's CDR3 is CASSQGDTSYEQYF. The CDR3 nucleotides read TGCGCCAGCAGCCAAGGGGACACCTCCTACGAGCAGTACTTC.

This rearrangement joins TRBV5-1 to TRBJ2-2; 7 positions agree with TRBD2. The CDR3 runs 13 residues. CDR1 and CDR2 (germline): SGHRS, YFSETQ. With 4 bases clipped from V and 6 bases from J, the junction kept 3 bases outside the gene matches. Here the CDR3 reads CASSPGGSGELFF. The DNA for the CDR3 is TGCGCCAGCAGCCCGGGGGGTTCCGGGGAGCTGTTTTTT.

The gene calls are TRBV5-1 and TRBJ2-1; 10 bases match TRBD2. The V segment lost 2 bases and the J segment 9 bases; nucleotides outside the gene matches: 5. Germline V gene data show CDR1 as SGHRS and CDR2 as YFSETQ. This CDR3 spans 14 amino acids. CDR3 bases: TGCGCCAGCAGCTTAACTAGCGGGGTTCTTGAGCAGTTCTTC. This gives the protein CASSLTSGVLEQFF.

The chain couples TRBV7-9 to TRBJ2-5; 12 bases fit TRBD1. The V and J ends lost 5 bases and 5 bases, in that order; junction bases with no gene match: 6. Germline V gene sequence: CDR1 SEHNR, CDR2 FQNEAQ (reference sequence). The CDR3 totals 15 residues. This chain's CDR3 is CASSDRDRGRETQYF. The DNA for the CDR3 is TGTGCCAGCAGCGACCGGGACAGGGGGCGGGAGACCCAGTACTTC.

CDR3 sequence (DNA): TGTGCCAGCAGTACCAAAGGGGATTCAGATGGCTACACCTTC. This sequence encodes CASSTKGDSDGYTF. The V call is TRBV28, the J call TRBJ1-2; D might be TRBD1 (5 bases). Germline CDR1 and CDR2: MDHEN and SYDVKM. The CDR3 length is 14 residues. The V end was cut by 5 bases, the J end by 6 bases, with 16 bases between.

This chain links TRBV27 with TRBJ1-4; possibly TRBD1 for D (6 bases). The length of the CDR3 is 15 residues. Trimming pared 1 base from V and 7 bases from J, leaving 13 bases between. Germline CDR1 and CDR2: MNHEY and SMNVEV (reference sequence). The CDR3 nucleotides are TGTGCCAGCAGTTTATTCGGGGGGCGGGTTGAAAAACTGTTTTTT. This gives the protein CASSLFGGRVEKLFF. The entire variable domain, with the rest obtained from reference TRBV27 and TRBJ1-4, is as follows: EAQVTQNPRYLITVTGKKLTVTCSQNMNHEYMSWYRQDPGLGLRQIYYSMNVEVTDKGDVPEGYKVSRKEKRNFPLILESPSPNQTSLYFCASSLFGGRVEKLFFGSGTQLSVL.

The V call is TRBV10-3, the J call TRBJ2-1, with 11 positions matching TRBD1. CDR3 length: 16 amino acids. Germline assignment: CDR1 ENHRY and CDR2 SYGVKD. J was trimmed by 4 bases and V by 0 bases; bases with no gene match: 2. CDR3 region: CAISESGQGVYNEQFF. CDR3 nucleotides: TGTGCCATCAGTGAGTCGGGACAGGGGGTATACAATGAGCAGTTCTTC.

The chain combines TRBV19 with TRBJ2-1, with D hard to call. CDR3 length: 16 amino acids. With 1 base removed from V and 4 bases from J, the gap between germline ends came to 14 bases. The germline CDR1 and CDR2 sequences are LNHDA and SQIVND (reference sequence). The CDR3 DNA follows: TGTGCCAGTAGTATAGGACTCCGCATAAGTTACAATGAGCAGTTCTTC. Its protein product is CASSIGLRISYNEQFF.

As to this clone: A junction end diverges from the germline sequence, so it may reflect a read error. CDR3 coding DNA: TGTGCTAGCAGCCCTAGCGGGGGGATCCAAGAGACCCAGTACTTC. Translating gives CASSPSGGIQETQYF. The genes are TRBV7-7 and TRBJ2-5; 11 bases align to TRBD2. CDR3 length equals 15 residues. Per germline, CDR1 SSHAT and CDR2 FNYEAQ (reference sequence).

V gene TRBV6-4 combines with J gene TRBJ2-1; 11 bases match TRBD2. Trimming removed 6 bases from V and 4 bases from J; junction bases left unmatched: 11. The CDR3 sequence is 17 residues long. The germline V gene encodes CDR1 MRHNA and CDR2 SNTAGT. The CDR3, as DNA: TGTGCCAGCAGCAACCGGGCTAGCGGGGGGAAGTACAATGAGCAGTTCTTC. It yields the protein CASSNRASGGKYNEQFF.

The J gene is TRBJ2-1, the V gene TRBV19, with 8 bases that match TRBD2. Looked up from germline, CDR1 is LNHDA and CDR2 is SQIVND (reference sequence). This CDR3 comprises 18 residues. The trim removed 3 bases at V and 4 bases at J, leaving 14 bases unmatched. The CDR3 reads CASSMWGRGGRPYNEQFF. The CDR3 coding sequence is TGTGCCAGTAGTATGTGGGGACGAGGCGGGAGGCCTTACAATGAGCAGTTCTTC. The whole variable domain, remainder taken from reference TRBV19 and TRBJ2-1, is DGGITQSPKYLFRKEGQNVTLSCEQNLNHDAMYWYRQDPGQGLRLIYYSQIVNDFQKGDIAEGYSVSREKKESFPLTVTSAQKNPTAFYLCASSMWGRGGRPYNEQFFGPGTRLTVL.

The rearrangement uses TRBV28 and TRBJ2-1, with 11 bases lining up with TRBD2. Germline V gene lookup returns CDR1 MDHEN and CDR2 SYDVKM. This CDR3 comprises 19 residues. V was clipped by 2 bases and J by 0 bases; unmatched bases: 9. The CDR3 protein is CASSLRLAGLRSSYNEQFF. The CDR3 bases are TGTGCCAGCAGTTTAAGACTAGCGGGACTCCGGAGCTCCTACAATGAGCAGTTCTTC.

This chain joins TRBV2 and TRBJ1-2; 7 bases are a match to TRBD1. V trimming: 3 bases; J trimming: 5 bases; junction bases outside the gene matches: 6. This CDR3 has 14 residues. From germline, CDR1 is SNHLY and CDR2 FYNNEI. CDR3 nucleotides: TGTGCCAGCAGTGACGCAGGGGGGAGGTATGGCTACACCTTC. This codes for CASSDAGGRYGYTF. The variable domain in full, completed from reference TRBV2 and TRBJ1-2, reads EPEVTQTPSHQVTQMGQEVILRCVPISNHLYFYWYRQILGQKVEFLVSFYNNEISEKSEIFDDQFSVERPDGSNFTLKIRSTKLEDSAMYFCASSDAGGRYGYTFGSGTRLTVV.

The CDR3 nucleotides are TGTGCCAGTAGTACGGACAGGGTTCCGTACTTCGAGCAGTACTTC. Protein product: CASSTDRVPYFEQYF. J is TRBJ2-7 and V is TRBV19; 8 positions agree with TRBD1. The CDR3 consists of 15 residues. The germline CDR1 and CDR2 sequences are LNHDA and SQIVND (reference sequence). Trimming cost V 4 bases and J 6 bases; bases outside gene matches: 11.

The genes are TRBV21-1 and TRBJ1-1. TRBV21-1 is a pseudogene. This CDR3 contains 16 residues. The DNA for the CDR3 is TGTGCCAGCAGCCCTCCCCGGGGTCTGGACGGCACTGAAGCTTTCTTT. It encodes CASSPPRGLDGTEAFF.

The genes are TRBV18 and TRBJ1-1; D possibly corresponds to TRBD1 (5 bases). Per the germline V gene, CDR1 is KGHSH and CDR2 is LQKENI. The CDR3 spans 14 residues. V shed 8 bases and J shed 5 bases, with 18 bases lying between them. CDR3 coding DNA: TGTGCCAGCGTCTCCTCGGGGGGAAGGACTGAAGCTTTCTTT. As protein: CASVSSGGRTEAFF.

This clone was seen a few times. The V and J genes are TRBV7-2 and TRBJ2-3; D is unclear. Between the trimmed V and J ends, which lost 0 bases and 2 bases, there was a span of 9 bases. There are 15 residues in the CDR3. CDR1 and CDR2 (germline): SGHTA, FQGNSA. The CDR3 nucleotides are TGTGCCAGCAGCTTAGCGTCGGTATACACAGATACGCAGTATTTT. Protein product: CASSLASVYTDTQYF. Looking up the rest from reference TRBV7-2 and TRBJ2-3 gives the full variable domain: GAGVSQSPSNKVTEKGKDVELRCDPISGHTALYWYRQSLGQGLEFLIYFQGNSAPDKSGLPSDRFSAERTGGSVSTLTIQRTQQEDSAVYLCASSLASVYTDTQYFGPGTRLTVL.

The table lists this clone with a count of one. This rearrangement joins TRBV30 to TRBJ1-1, with a possible D match to TRBD1 (5 bases). V was trimmed by 5 bases and J by 4 bases, leaving 11 bases between them. The CDR3 totals 12 residues. Germline V gives CDR1 GTSNPN, CDR2 SVGIG (reference sequence). CDR3 DNA: TGTGCCTGGGACCGGGGGGGCACTGAAGCTTTCTTT. Translating gives CAWDRGGTEAFF.

V is TRBV29-1 and J is TRBJ1-1; 9 nucleotides agree with TRBD1. The J segment lost 3 bases and the V segment lost 7 bases, leaving 6 bases of the junction unmatched. Germline values: CDR1 SQVTM, CDR2 ANQGSEA. The CDR3 sequence is 13 residues long. CDR3 amino acids: CSGGQGRHTEAFF. The CDR3 DNA sequence: TGCAGCGGCGGACAGGGGCGACACACTGAAGCTTTCTTT.

V and J are TRBV13 and TRBJ2-1, with a possible D match to TRBD2 (6 bases). Trimming removed 4 bases from V and 5 bases from J, with 15 bases in between. The CDR3 sequence is 15 residues long. Germline V gene data show CDR1 as PRHDT and CDR2 as FYEKMQ (reference sequence). CDR3 DNA: TGTGCCAGCAGCTCAGCCGGGAGTTCCGACAATGAGCAGTTCTTC. Its protein is CASSSAGSSDNEQFF.

The chain uses TRBV5-1 and TRBJ1-4; maybe TRBD1 (5 bases). V was pared by 1 base and J by 4 bases, with 11 bases between. The CDR3 is 15 residues long. The germline gives CDR1 SGHRS, CDR2 YFSETQ. The CDR3 sequence is CASSLTHRNNEKLFF. CDR3 in DNA: TGCGCCAGCAGCTTGACCCACAGGAATAATGAAAAACTGTTTTTT.

The chain combines TRBV5-4 with TRBJ2-5; D is undetermined. The closer fit of TRBJ2-7 to the DNA end suggests the J call may be wrong. Germline CDR1 is SGHNT and CDR2 is YYREEE (reference sequence). The CDR3 sequence is 15 residues long. The CDR3 DNA reads as TGTGCCAGCAGCCTAGACCCGTTGGTGGCCTACGAGCAGTACTTC. This codes for CASSLDPLVAYEQYF.

The chain recombines TRBV9 with TRBJ1-1; D is undetermined. The germline CDR1 and CDR2 sequences are SGDLS and YYNGEE. The germline V and J ends were trimmed by 3 bases and 6 bases, with 18 bases remaining between them. The CDR3 runs to 15 residues. CDR3 region: CASSGSISDTSEAFF. The CDR3 coding sequence is TGTGCCAGCAGCGGGAGTATCTCCGATACGTCTGAAGCTTTCTTT.

The rearrangement uses TRBV6-6 and TRBJ2-2; D call uncertain. The germline V gene encodes CDR1 MNHNY and CDR2 SVGAGI (reference sequence). This CDR3 comprises 15 residues. The V end was cut by 1 base, the J end by 4 bases, with 10 bases between. The CDR3 DNA sequence: TGTGCCAGCAGTTACTTTGGAGCTACCACCGGGGAGCTGTTTTTT. Translation gives CASSYFGATTGELFF.

This chain links TRBV18 with TRBJ1-4; 7 bases fit TRBD1. The CDR3 is made up of 16 amino acids. J was trimmed by 2 bases and V by 4 bases; bases with no gene match: 7. Germline assignment: CDR1 KGHSH and CDR2 LQKENI. CDR3 DNA sequence: TGTGCCAGCTCACTCTTCACAGGGGACACTAATGAAAAACTGTTTTTT. Translating it yields CASSLFTGDTNEKLFF.